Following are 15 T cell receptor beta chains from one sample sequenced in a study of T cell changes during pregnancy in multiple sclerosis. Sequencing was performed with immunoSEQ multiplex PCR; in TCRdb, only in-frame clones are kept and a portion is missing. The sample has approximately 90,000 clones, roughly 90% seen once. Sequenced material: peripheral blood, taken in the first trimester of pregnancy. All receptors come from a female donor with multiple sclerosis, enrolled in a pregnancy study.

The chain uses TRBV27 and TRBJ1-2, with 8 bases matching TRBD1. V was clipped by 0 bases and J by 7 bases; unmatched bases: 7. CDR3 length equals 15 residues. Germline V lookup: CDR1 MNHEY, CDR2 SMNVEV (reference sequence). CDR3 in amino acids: CASSLSAGGSGGYTF. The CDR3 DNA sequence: TGTGCCAGCAGTTTATCGGCAGGGGGCAGTGGTGGCTACACCTTC.

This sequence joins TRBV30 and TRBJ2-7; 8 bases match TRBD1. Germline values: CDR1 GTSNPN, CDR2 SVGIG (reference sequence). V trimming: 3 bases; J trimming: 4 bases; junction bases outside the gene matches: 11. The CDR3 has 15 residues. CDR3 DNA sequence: TGTGCCTGGAGCCCCGATCGGACAGGGTTATACGAGCAGTACTTC. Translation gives CAWSPDRTGLYEQYF. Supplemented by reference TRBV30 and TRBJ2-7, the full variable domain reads SQTIHQWPATLVQPVGSPLSLECTVEGTSNPNLYWYRQAAGRGLQLLFYSVGIGQISSEVPQNLSASRPQDRQFILSSKKLLLSDSGFYLCAWSPDRTGLYEQYFGPGTRLTVT.

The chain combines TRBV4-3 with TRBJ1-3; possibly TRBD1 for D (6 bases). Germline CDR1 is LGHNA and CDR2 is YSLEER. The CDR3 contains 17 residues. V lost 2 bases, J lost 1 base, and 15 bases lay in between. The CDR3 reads CASSQSPTGLSGNTIYF. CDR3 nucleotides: TGCGCCAGCAGCCAATCCCCGACAGGCTTATCTGGAAACACCATATATTTT.

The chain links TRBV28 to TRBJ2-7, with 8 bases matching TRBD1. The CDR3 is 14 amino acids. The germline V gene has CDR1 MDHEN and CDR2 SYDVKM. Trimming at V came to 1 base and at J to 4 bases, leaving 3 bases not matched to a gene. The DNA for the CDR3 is TGTGCCAGCAGTTTATTGCAGGGGGCATACGAGCAGTACTTC. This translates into CASSLLQGAYEQYF.

The CDR3 loop reads CSARRVAGTEAFF. The CDR3, as DNA: TGCAGCGCGCGGAGGGTCGCAGGCACTGAAGCTTTCTTT. The chain links TRBV29-1 to TRBJ1-1, with no clear D. The CDR3 has 13 amino acids. CDR1 and CDR2 (germline): SQVTM, ANQGSEA. Trimming stripped 7 bases from V and 4 bases from J, with 16 bases between. Complete variable domain (other parts from reference TRBV29-1 and TRBJ1-1): SAVISQKPSRDICQRGTSLTIQCQVDSQVTMMFWYRQQPGQSLTLIATANQGSEATYESGFVIDKFPISRPNLTFSTLTVSNMSPEDSSIYLCSARRVAGTEAFFGQGTRLTVV.

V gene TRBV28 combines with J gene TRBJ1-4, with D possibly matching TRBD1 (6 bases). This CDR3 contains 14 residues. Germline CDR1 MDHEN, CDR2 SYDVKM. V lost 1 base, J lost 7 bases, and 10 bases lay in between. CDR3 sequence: CASSLSGEIEKLFF. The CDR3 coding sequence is TGTGCCAGCAGTTTATCAGGGGAGATTGAAAAACTGTTTTTT.

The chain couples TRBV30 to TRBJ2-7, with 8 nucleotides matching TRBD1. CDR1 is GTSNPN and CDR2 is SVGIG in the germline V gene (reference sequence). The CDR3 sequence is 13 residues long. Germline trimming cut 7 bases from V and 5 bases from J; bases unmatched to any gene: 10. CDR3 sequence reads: CASRTGSSNEQYF. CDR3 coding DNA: TGTGCCTCAAGGACAGGGAGTTCGAACGAGCAGTACTTC. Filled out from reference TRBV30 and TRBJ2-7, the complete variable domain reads SQTIHQWPATLVQPVGSPLSLECTVEGTSNPNLYWYRQAAGRGLQLLFYSVGIGQISSEVPQNLSASRPQDRQFILSSKKLLLSDSGFYLCASRTGSSNEQYFGPGTRLTVT.

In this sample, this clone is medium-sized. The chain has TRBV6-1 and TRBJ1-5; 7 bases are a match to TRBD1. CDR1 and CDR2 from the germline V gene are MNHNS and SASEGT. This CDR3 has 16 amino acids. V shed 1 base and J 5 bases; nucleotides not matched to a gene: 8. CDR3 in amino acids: CASSEEVTGPYQPQHF. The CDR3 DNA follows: TGTGCCAGCAGTGAAGAGGTGACAGGGCCCTATCAGCCCCAGCATTTT.

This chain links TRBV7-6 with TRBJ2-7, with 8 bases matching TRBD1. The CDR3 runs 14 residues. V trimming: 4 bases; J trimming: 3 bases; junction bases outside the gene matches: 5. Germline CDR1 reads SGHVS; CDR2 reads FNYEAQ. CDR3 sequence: CASSYGTGDYEQYF. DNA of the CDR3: TGTGCCAGCAGCTACGGGACAGGCGACTACGAGCAGTACTTC.

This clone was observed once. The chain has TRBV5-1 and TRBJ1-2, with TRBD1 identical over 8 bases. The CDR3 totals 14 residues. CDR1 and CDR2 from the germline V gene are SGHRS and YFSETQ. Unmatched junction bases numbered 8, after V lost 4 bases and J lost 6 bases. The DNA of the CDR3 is TGCGCCAGCAGCATCAGGACAGGGAGGGATGGCTACACCTTC. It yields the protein CASSIRTGRDGYTF.

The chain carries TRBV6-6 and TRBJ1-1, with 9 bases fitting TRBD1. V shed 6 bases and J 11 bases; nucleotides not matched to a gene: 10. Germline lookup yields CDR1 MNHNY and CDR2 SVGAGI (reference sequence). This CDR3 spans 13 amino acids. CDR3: CASRIKQGAPAFF. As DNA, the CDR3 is TGTGCCAGCAGGATAAAACAGGGGGCTCCGGCTTTCTTT.

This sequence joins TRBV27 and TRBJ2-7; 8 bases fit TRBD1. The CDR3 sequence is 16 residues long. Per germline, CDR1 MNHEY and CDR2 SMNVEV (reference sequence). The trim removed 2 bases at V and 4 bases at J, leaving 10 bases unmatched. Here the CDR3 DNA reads TGTGCCAGCAGTTTAACCGGACAGGGAGTGAGGTACGAGCAGTACTTC. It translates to CASSLTGQGVRYEQYF.

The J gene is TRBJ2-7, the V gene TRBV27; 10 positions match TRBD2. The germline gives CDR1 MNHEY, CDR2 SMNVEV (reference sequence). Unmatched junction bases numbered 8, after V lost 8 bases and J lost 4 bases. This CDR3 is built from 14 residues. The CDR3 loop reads CASSSSGGPYEQYF. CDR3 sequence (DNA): TGTGCCAGCTCCTCTAGCGGGGGACCTTACGAGCAGTACTTC.

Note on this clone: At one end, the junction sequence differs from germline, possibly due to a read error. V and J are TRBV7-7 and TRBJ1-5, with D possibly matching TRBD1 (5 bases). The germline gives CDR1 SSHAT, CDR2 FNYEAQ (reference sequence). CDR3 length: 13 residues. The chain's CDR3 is CASSHGHDQPQHF. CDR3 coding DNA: TGTGCTAGCAGCCATGGACACGATCAGCCCCAGCATTTT.

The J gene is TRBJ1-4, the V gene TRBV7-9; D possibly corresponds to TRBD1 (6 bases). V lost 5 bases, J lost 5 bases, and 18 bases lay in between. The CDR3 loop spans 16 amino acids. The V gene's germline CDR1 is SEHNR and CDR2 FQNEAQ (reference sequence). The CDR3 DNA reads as TGTGCCAGCAGCCACAACACCGGGACATTCAATGAAAAACTGTTTTTT. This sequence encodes CASSHNTGTFNEKLFF.